This is a list of T cell receptor beta chains from one sample in a study of cytomegalovirus exposure and HLA in healthy donors. This table comes from immunoSEQ multiplex PCR, and its TCRdb copy is limited to in-frame clones, with some not included. The sample includes about 140,000 clones, roughly 86% of them seen just once. Sequenced input: PBMCs. The receptors originated from a woman in her 40s in good health and CMV-seronegative. CDR3s include the opening cysteine and the closing phenylalanine or tryptophan. A D gene is named only where the DNA matches it firmly. The size entry is marked missing in some rows and otherwise reads once, few, many or a size class.

CDR3nt	CDR3aa	j_gene	abundance	d_gene	v_gene
TGTGCCAGCAGTTTCGGTGGGAACACTGAAGCTTTCTTT	CASSFGGNTEAFF	TRBJ1-1	-	-	TRBV28
TGTGCCAGCAGCAAACAGGGGGCGGGTGAGCAGTTCTTC	CASSKQGAGEQFF	TRBJ2-1	-	TRBD1	TRBV7-6
TGTGCCAGCAGCCCCCGAAGACTAGCCACAGATACGCAGTATTTT	CASSPRRLATDTQYF	TRBJ2-3	-	TRBD2	TRBV9
TGTGCCAGTAGCGTGGGGCCTTCACCCCTCCACTTT	CASSVGPSPLHF	TRBJ1-6	-	-	TRBV19
TGTGCCAGCAGCTTACATCCGGCCGTGTCAGGGGACCCCGGGGAGCTGTTTTTT	CASSLHPAVSGDPGELFF	TRBJ2-2	few	-	TRBV7-3
TGTGCCAGCAGCTTTAGTGACAGGGGTTACAATGAGCAGTTCTTC	CASSFSDRGYNEQFF	TRBJ2-1	-	TRBD1	TRBV5-5
TGTGCCAGCAGCGTATTCTGGGGCCGTACAGATACGCAGTATTTT	CASSVFWGRTDTQYF	TRBJ2-3	-	-	TRBV9
TGTGCCAGCAGCTCCCTCCGGGACAGCTCCTACGAGCAGTACTTC	CASSSLRDSSYEQYF	TRBJ2-7	-	TRBD1	TRBV7-8
TGTGCCAGCAGCTGGGGACAGGGAAAAAGAGAGCAGTACTTC	CASSWGQGKREQYF	TRBJ2-7	-	TRBD1	TRBV7-2
TGTGCCAGCGCGGGAGCGCTTTACAATGAGCAGTTCTTC	CASAGALYNEQFF	TRBJ2-1	-	TRBD2	TRBV11-2
TGTGCCAGCAGTTTAGGCTCTTACCCCCGCAAGGAAGCTTTCTTT	CASSLGSYPRKEAFF	TRBJ1-1	-	-	TRBV28
TGTGCCAGCAGCCCGGCCCCCGGGAGATGGACAGATACGCAGTATTTT	CASSPAPGRWTDTQYF	TRBJ2-3	-	-	TRBV7-9
TGCGCCAGCAGCGTAGGACAGGGACCCAAACTGTTTTTT	CASSVGQGPKLFF	TRBJ1-4	-	TRBD1	TRBV5-1
TGTGCCAGCAGTTTATTAATGACTAACAATGAGCAGTTCTTC	CASSLLMTNNEQFF	TRBJ2-1	-	-	TRBV27
TGCGCCAGCAGCTCCATGGGACTATCCACAGATACGCAGTATTTT	CASSSMGLSTDTQYF	TRBJ2-3	-	TRBD2	TRBV5-1
TGTGCCAGCAGCGTGACAGGGGTATCCACAGATACGCAGTATTTT	CASSVTGVSTDTQYF	TRBJ2-3	-	TRBD1	TRBV9
TGTGCCAGCAGCTTACCCACGGACAGGCCCTCCTACGAGCAGTACTTC	CASSLPTDRPSYEQYF	TRBJ2-7	-	TRBD1	TRBV7-9
TGTGCCAGCGAGGGGACAGCTCCCTACGAGCAGTACTTC	CASEGTAPYEQYF	TRBJ2-7	-	TRBD1	TRBV6-1
TGTGCCAGTAGTATAGACGAGACAGGGGGAGATGAGCAGTTCTTC	CASSIDETGGDEQFF	TRBJ2-1	once	TRBD1	TRBV19
TGTGCCAGCAGTTTTCGTAGCGGGAGGATTTACGAGCAGTACTTC	CASSFRSGRIYEQYF	TRBJ2-7	-	TRBD2	TRBV6-5
TGTGCCAGCAGAACTAGTTTAAGCTCCTACGAGCAGTACTTC	CASRTSLSSYEQYF	TRBJ2-7	-	-	TRBV6-1